This TCR beta chain comes out of a study of T cell changes during pregnancy in multiple sclerosis (dated by TCRdb to the late 2010s). In terms of the full investigation: The study looked at changes in the T cell repertoire across pregnancy in women with multiple sclerosis.

Of note for this clone: It has no known antigen specificity. Base-call qualities are not available, and no considerably larger clone is one nucleotide away.

The library relied on the immunoSEQ multiplex PCR assay. Entries here come from immuneACCESS through TCRdb and include only in-frame sequences with V and J called. Some clones fail to appear in such tables; in the studies checked, an unresolved V gene covers under half of the shortfall, and the cause of the remainder is unknown. This sample lists 50,000 to 65,000 clones; approximately 91% were detected once. Roughly 1.4% of the sample belongs to the ten largest clones. At the junction V is shortened by 2 bases and J by 2 bases, with 10 bases in between. CDR1 and CDR2 are read off the germline V gene as SGHRS and YFSETQ. Including cysteine and phenylalanine, the CDR3 has 14 amino acids. Solely the CDR3 DNA is kept, with 42 bases framed from the first base.

The rearranged segments are TRBV5-1 and TRBJ1-1; the D gene is possibly TRBD1, with 6 bases matching. This clonotype was sampled from a female donor with multiple sclerosis, enrolled in a pregnancy study. Sequenced material: peripheral blood, taken in the second trimester of pregnancy. The CDR3 is CASSFTGINTEAFF. The sequenced DNA is TGCGCCAGCAGCTTTACAGGGATTAACACTGAAGCTTTCTTT.